This T cell receptor beta chain was sequenced in a study of OX40 agonist ivuxolimab in advanced cancers. Regarding the study in general: Ivuxolimab was a fully human IgG2 agonistic monoclonal antibody targeting the costimulatory receptor OX40 (CD134). Intravenous ivuxolimab was administered to patients every 2 weeks at six dose levels: 0.01, 0.1, 0.3, 1.5, 3 and 10 mg/kg. Of the roughly 50 dose-escalation patients, hepatocellular carcinoma was present in approximately 20, melanoma in some 15, renal cell carcinoma in 9 and head and neck cancer in 9. A male proportion of roughly 80% and a mean age of approximately 55 years, ranging from 23 to 79, were recorded for the dose-escalation cohort. Prior anti-PD-1, anti-PD-L1 or anti-CTLA-4 therapy was permitted, and checkpoint inhibitors had been received by under 50% of dose-escalation patients. Partial responses were achieved by three dose-escalation patients, of whom one had hepatocellular carcinoma and two had cutaneous melanoma. Peripheral TCRbeta sequencing was intended to test whether TCR sequence diversity was altered and clonal T-cell expansion was caused by ivuxolimab. The paper covers the monotherapy dose-escalation part of the phase I ivuxolimab trial, which included N of about 50 patients.

Patients with autoimmune disease history or receiving systemic immunosuppression were excluded from the trial. Peripheral blood for TCR sequencing was drawn from every dose cohort at baseline, at cycle 4 day 1 and at cycle 7 day 1. Samples were obtained from an open-label, multicenter, first-in-human phase I dose-escalation trial of ivuxolimab. Adults with locally advanced or metastatic head and neck squamous cell, hepatocellular, melanoma or renal cell carcinoma were enrolled in the trial. CD4+ and CD8+ T cells were sorted separately from peripheral blood before TCR sequencing. Study-level results and caveats: Low levels of normalized T-cell clonal expansion were also shown by some nonresponding patients. In partial responders in the 0.1-3.0 mg/kg groups, normalized peripheral clonal expansion was found to be among the lowest, especially among CD8+ T cells. Antigen specificity was not determined for the clonally expanded peripheral T cells. On average, CD8+ T cells showed more expanded clones than CD4+ T cells after ivuxolimab. At doses of 0.1 to 3.0 mg/kg, clonal expansion of both CD4+ and CD8+ T cells in blood was seen between baseline and week 6.

The table lists this clone with a few counts. Its antigen is currently not known. It has no much larger one-base neighbor in the sample; base qualities were not kept. Other DNA sequences in this specimen translate into the identical CDR3. To sequence the TCRbeta CDR3 region, genomic DNA was isolated from the sorted cells. TCRbeta CDR3 regions were sequenced using the immunoSEQ Assay. TCRdb's version of the immuneACCESS table is confined to in-frame rearrangements and falls short of the full clone set. An unresolved V gene accounts for under half of the shortfall where checked; the remainder is of unknown origin. Recorded for this sample are 75,000 to 100,000 clones; around nine tenths of them occurred a single time. 0.55% to 0.8% of the sample rests with the top ten. Reading from cysteine to phenylalanine, the CDR3 counts 13 amino acids. Just CDR3 DNA is preserved here, 39 bases in frame from base 1. CDR1 LNHDA and CDR2 SQIVND are derived from the germline V gene (reference sequence). Trimming at the junction amounts to 0 bases on V and 7 bases on J, and the germline ends lie 7 bases apart.

The rearrangement combines TRBV19 with TRBJ1-5, with the D gene not clear enough to name. Material: CD4+ or CD8+ T cells sorted from blood, obtained in a trial of the OX40 agonist ivuxolimab. The clonotype comes from an adult with an advanced solid tumor such as melanoma, head and neck, liver or kidney cancer. Here the CDR3 is given as CASSIDRGQPQHF. The nucleotide sequence is TGTGCCAGTAGTATAGATCGAGGGCAGCCCCAGCATTTT. Beyond the CDR3, the reference TRBV19 and TRBJ1-5 genes provide the residues; the full variable domain reads: DGGITQSPKYLFRKEGQNVTLSCEQNLNHDAMYWYRQDPGQGLRLIYYSQIVNDFQKGDIAEGYSVSREKKESFPLTVTSAQKNPTAFYLCASSIDRGQPQHFGDGTRLSIL.